Each of the 19 T cell receptor beta chains below was sequenced from the same sample in a study of control samples from healthy donors and cancer patients (dated by TCRdb to 2018 to 2020). The receptor library was made with the immunoSEQ multiplex PCR assay. TCRdb limited this immuneACCESS table to in-frame rearrangements with V and J called. A share of clones is missing; checked studies link under half to unresolved V genes, and the rest is unexplained. Here the sample has roughly 120,000 clones; about 87% occur a single time. Together, the top ten hold about 3.2% of the sample. Material: blood. The receptor set was obtained from a man aged 35 to 55 in good health.

This chain uses TRBV10-2 with TRBJ1-2, with a weak D call TRBD1 (5 bases). V was pared by 4 bases and J by 2 bases, with 11 bases between. CDR3 length equals 14 residues. CDR1 is WSHSY and CDR2 is SAAADI in the germline V gene. The DNA of the CDR3 is TGCGCCAGCAGTGCGCAGGGAGGGAACTATGGCTACACCTTC. As protein: CASSAQGGNYGYTF.

The CDR3 loop reads CASRVGTAYNSPLHF. Written as DNA, the CDR3 is TGTGCCAGCAGAGTCGGGACAGCCTATAATTCACCCCTCCACTTT. The chain recombines TRBV25-1 with TRBJ1-6, with 7 bases fitting TRBD1. Losses at the gene ends were 6 bases for V and 2 bases for J; bases not matched to a gene: 4. The CDR3 covers 15 residues. Germline V gene data show CDR1 as MGHDK and CDR2 as SYGVNS.

This clone was seen only a few times. The CDR3: CATADASGGTDTQYF. The CDR3 region has the DNA TGTGCCACGGCGGACGCCAGCGGGGGGACAGATACGCAGTATTTT. The chain has TRBV10-3 and TRBJ2-3; the match to TRBD2 covers 9 bases. Germline-derived CDR1 and CDR2 are ENHRY and SYGVKD. The junction had 11 bases not matched to a gene; V was cut back by 10 bases and J by 3 bases. CDR3 size: 15 residues.

The V call is TRBV30, the J call TRBJ1-6; weak D call: TRBD1 (6 bases). Between the trimmed V and J ends, which lost 2 bases and 6 bases, there was a span of 14 bases. The length of the CDR3 is 15 residues. Per germline, CDR1 GTSNPN and CDR2 SVGIG (reference sequence). The CDR3, as DNA: TGTGCCTGGAGTAAAACAGGGATGGGTAATTCACCCCTCCACTTT. Translating gives CAWSKTGMGNSPLHF.

This clone was counted once. The chain employs TRBV19 and TRBJ2-3, with 11 bases identical to TRBD2. J was trimmed by 4 bases and V by 6 bases; bases with no gene match: 6. CDR3 length: 15 residues. Germline lookup yields CDR1 LNHDA and CDR2 SQIVND (reference sequence). CDR3 protein: CASRLLAGDPDTQYF. CDR3 DNA sequence: TGTGCCAGTAGACTACTAGCGGGGGACCCAGATACGCAGTATTTT. Full variable domain (rest looked up from reference TRBV19 and TRBJ2-3): DGGITQSPKYLFRKEGQNVTLSCEQNLNHDAMYWYRQDPGQGLRLIYYSQIVNDFQKGDIAEGYSVSREKKESFPLTVTSAQKNPTAFYLCASRLLAGDPDTQYFGPGTRLTVL.

This chain connects TRBV4-3 to TRBJ1-5, with a weak D call TRBD1 (6 bases). This CDR3 is built from 14 residues. CDR1 is LGHNA, CDR2 YSLEER, per germline. The V end lost 4 bases, the J end lost 6 bases, and 13 bases lay between the germline ends. The CDR3 bases are TGCGCCAGCAGCCCCGGCAGGGGCAGTCAGCCCCAGCATTTT. Residues: CASSPGRGSQPQHF.

CDR3 DNA sequence: TGTGCCAGCAGTATCACAGGGACAGATACGCAGTATTTT. It specifies CASSITGTDTQYF. V and J are TRBV27 and TRBJ2-3; tentatively, D is TRBD1 (6 bases). The length of the CDR3 is 13 residues. Germline CDR1 and CDR2: MNHEY and SMNVEV (reference sequence). V was pared by 5 bases and J by 3 bases, with 9 bases between.

The chain joins TRBV5-1 to TRBJ1-2, with TRBD1 identical over 7 bases. The CDR3 sequence is 15 residues long. Germline V CDR1 and CDR2: SGHRS, YFSETQ. J lost 5 bases, V lost 3 bases, and 10 bases had no gene match. The CDR3 DNA sequence: TGCGCCAGCAGCTCTATTCGGGACAGCGTATATGGCTACACCTTC. It is translated as CASSSIRDSVYGYTF.

The chain uses TRBV11-2 and TRBJ1-1; D not resolved. Germline-derived CDR1 and CDR2 are SGHAT and FQNNGV. There are 12 residues in the CDR3. Trimming took 4 bases from V and 4 from J, leaving 7 bases between them. The CDR3 bases are TGTGCCAGCAGCTGGTTGGGCACTGAAGCTTTCTTT. This gives the protein CASSWLGTEAFF.

This clone was recorded only once. This chain joins TRBV6-5 and TRBJ2-3, with D uncertain. Per germline, CDR1 MNHEY and CDR2 SVGAGI. V shed 2 bases and J shed 11 bases, with 8 bases lying between them. There are 11 residues in the CDR3. CDR3 sequence (DNA): TGTGCCAGCAGTTACGTGGGTAGGCAGTATTTT. Its translation is CASSYVGRQYF.

The genes are TRBV5-6 and TRBJ1-2, with unresolved D. The V gene lost 6 bases and the J gene lost 5 bases, with 17 bases spanning the gap. Germline V gives CDR1 SGHDT, CDR2 YYEEEE. CDR3 length equals 14 residues. CDR3 in amino acids: CASISSPQKYGYTF. The CDR3 coding sequence is TGTGCCAGCATCTCTTCCCCCCAGAAGTATGGCTACACCTTC. Full variable domain (outside the CDR3, taken from reference TRBV5-6 and TRBJ1-2): DAGVTQSPTHLIKTRGQQVTLRCSPKSGHDTVSWYQQALGQGPQFIFQYYEEEERQRGNFPDRFSGHQFPNYSSELNVNALLLGDSALYLCASISSPQKYGYTFGSGTRLTVV.

J is TRBJ2-7 and V is TRBV20-1; D not certain. The germline CDR1 and CDR2 sequences are DFQATT and SNEGSKA (reference sequence). The CDR3 runs to 11 residues. CDR3: CGVRQSYEQYF. CDR3 nucleotide sequence: TGCGGTGTCCGACAATCCTACGAGCAGTACTTC.

The chain employs TRBV9 and TRBJ1-2; D is uncertain. This CDR3 has 14 residues. The germline V gene encodes CDR1 SGDLS and CDR2 YYNGEE. V lost 0 bases, J lost 4 bases, and 10 bases lay in between. The CDR3 nucleotides are TGTGCCAGCAGCGTAGGCGGGATCGGCTATGGCTACACCTTC. This sequence encodes CASSVGGIGYGYTF.

This chain uses TRBV24-1 with TRBJ2-3, with a possible D match to TRBD2 (7 bases). V dropped 3 bases and J dropped 5 bases, with 20 bases sitting between them. CDR3 size: 17 residues. The germline gives CDR1 KGHDR, CDR2 SFDVKD. For the CDR3, the DNA is TGTGCCACCAGTGATATATTGGAGGGGGGGGAAAGAGATACGCAGTATTTT. Protein sequence: CATSDILEGGERDTQYF.

The chain combines TRBV4-3 with TRBJ2-5; D is ambiguous. The CDR3 is 13 amino acids. In germline, CDR1 is LGHNA, CDR2 YSLEER. Trimming cost V 2 bases and J 5 bases, with 9 bases left between them. For the CDR3, the DNA is TGCGCCAGCAGCCAAAGGACGGGCGAGACCCAGTACTTC. Protein: CASSQRTGETQYF.

The CDR3: CASSLGGYQETQYF. CDR3 nucleotide sequence: TGTGCCAGCAGCTTGGGGGGGTACCAAGAGACCCAGTACTTC. V gene TRBV5-5 combines with J gene TRBJ2-5, with D perhaps matching TRBD1 or TRBD2 (5 bases each). With 0 bases removed from V and 0 bases from J, the gap between germline ends came to 6 bases. Per the germline V gene, CDR1 is SGHKS and CDR2 is YYEKEE (reference sequence). There are 14 residues in the CDR3.

The chain has TRBV27 and TRBJ1-5; no clear D gene. Germline loops: CDR1 MNHEY, CDR2 SMNVEV (reference sequence). The CDR3 consists of 15 residues. V was trimmed by 5 bases and J by 10 bases, leaving 21 bases between them. CDR3 sequence reads: CASSPQRDSLIPQHF. The CDR3 DNA sequence: TGTGCCAGCAGTCCGCAACGGGATAGCTTAATCCCCCAGCATTTT.

The V and J genes are TRBV6-6 and TRBJ2-1; TRBD2 matches at 7 bases. The length of the CDR3 is 15 residues. Per germline, CDR1 MNHNY and CDR2 SVGAGI (reference sequence). Trimming took 0 bases from V and 7 from J; bases not matched to a gene: 6. The CDR3 DNA is TGTGCCAGCAGTTACTCGGGAGGGCGCGGGAATGAGCAGTTCTTC. Its translation: CASSYSGGRGNEQFF.

The V call is TRBV6-1, the J call TRBJ2-5; 7 nucleotides align to TRBD1. The CDR3 length is 15 residues. V lost 2 bases, J lost 2 bases, and 5 bases stayed unmatched. Germline V CDR1 and CDR2: MNHNS, SASEGT. For the CDR3, the DNA is TGTGCCAGCAGTGAACTCACAGGGGCGCAAGAGACCCAGTACTTC. This encodes CASSELTGAQETQYF.